A single sample is the source of the 21 T cell receptor beta chains below, sequenced in a study of T cells expressing NK-cell markers. TCRdb reprocessed the 5' RACE reads, with one entry per CDR3 protein and no DNA. The table for this sample gives some 390,000 distinct CDR3 sequences. Source material: blood T cells: a sorted CD56 or NKG2C T cell subset, CD4+ or CD8+ T cells, or bulk PBMC T cells (not recorded which). The receptor set was obtained from a woman in her fifties or sixties in good health.

This chain links TRBV20-1 with TRBJ1-5. The CDR3 runs to 14 residues. CDR1 and CDR2 (germline): DFQATT, SNEGSKA (reference sequence). CDR3 loop: CSARDGWDNQPQHF.

CDR3 protein: CSGNAGRETQYF. The rearrangement links TRBV29-1 to TRBJ2-5; checking the TCRdb D call of TRBD2 is not possible without DNA. The CDR3 spans 12 residues. Germline CDR1 SQVTM, CDR2 ANQGSEA.

V and J are TRBV7-9 and TRBJ1-3. Germline values: CDR1 SEHNR, CDR2 FQNEAQ (reference sequence). The CDR3 totals 15 residues. The CDR3 protein is CASSLGPLQGNTIYF.

The V gene is TRBV29-1, the J gene TRBJ1-2. Germline CDR1 reads SQVTM; CDR2 reads ANQGSEA. This CDR3 comprises 12 residues. Here the CDR3 reads CSVPSGGYGYTF.

The CDR3 sequence: CASSFGTSEEQFF. The V call is TRBV9, the J call TRBJ2-1; TCRdb's D call of TRBD2 is untestable without DNA. Germline V gene lookup returns CDR1 SGDLS and CDR2 YYNGEE. The CDR3 spans 13 residues.

The V and J genes are TRBV7-9 and TRBJ2-7. Germline V lookup: CDR1 SEHNR, CDR2 FQNEAQ (reference sequence). This CDR3 has 16 residues. This chain's CDR3 is CASSVGSQVITYEQYF.

The chain has TRBV3-1 and TRBJ2-5; TCRdb reports TRBD1, a call that lacks DNA to check it against. The germline V gene encodes CDR1 LGHDT and CDR2 YNNKEL (reference sequence). This CDR3 region has 16 residues. The chain's CDR3 is CASSPTGGVGPETQYF.

This chain joins TRBV10-3 and TRBJ2-1; TCRdb proposes TRBD1, but this gene call is untestable without DNA. Per germline, CDR1 ENHRY and CDR2 SYGVKD. This CDR3 has 14 residues. The CDR3 region is CANSGTGGYNEQFF.

V and J are TRBV9 and TRBJ2-3; TCRdb returns TRBD2, unconfirmable since there is no DNA. The length of the CDR3 is 13 residues. Germline lookup yields CDR1 SGDLS and CDR2 YYNGEE. CDR3 residues: CASSPGLADTQYF. The whole variable domain, remainder taken from reference TRBV9 and TRBJ2-3, is DSGVTQTPKHLITATGQRVTLRCSPRSGDLSVYWYQQSLDQGLQFLIQYYNGEERAKGNILERFSAQQFPDLHSELNLSSLELGDSALYFCASSPGLADTQYFGPGTRLTVL.

This rearrangement joins TRBV5-1 to TRBJ2-2; checking the TCRdb D call of TRBD2 is not possible without DNA. Germline V CDR1 and CDR2: SGHRS, YFSETQ. The CDR3 spans 16 residues. CDR3 sequence reads: CATGRDSGLYTGELFF.

V gene TRBV12-3 or TRBV12-4 combines with J gene TRBJ2-1. The CDR3 runs to 14 residues. The CDR3 reads CASSLVQTYNEQFF.

This chain joins TRBV3-1 and TRBJ1-2. The CDR3 sequence is 14 residues long. Looked up from germline, CDR1 is LGHDT and CDR2 is YNNKEL (reference sequence). CDR3 sequence reads: CASSPPGPSYGYTF.

This chain uses TRBV4-1 with TRBJ2-7; the TCRdb D gene call, TRBD2, has no DNA to confirm it. Germline V CDR1 and CDR2: MGHRA, YSYEKL. The length of the CDR3 is 15 residues. CDR3 sequence reads: CASSQLGLARNEQYF.

The genes are TRBV16 and TRBJ1-5. CDR3 length: 15 residues. CDR1 is KGHSY, CDR2 FQNENV, per germline. CDR3 sequence reads: CASSQSSASNQPQHF.

The chain recombines TRBV7-2 with TRBJ2-3; TCRdb's assignment of TRBD2 cannot be checked, as there is no DNA. The CDR3 sequence is 20 residues long. CDR1 is SGHTA, CDR2 FQGNSA, per germline. The CDR3 reads CASSNQPGLAGGSVADTQYF.

This chain links TRBV30 with TRBJ1-4. CDR1 is GTSNPN and CDR2 is SVGIG in the germline V gene (reference sequence). This CDR3 region has 11 residues. CDR3 loop: CAWKDPEKLFF.

This rearrangement joins TRBV4-1 to TRBJ2-5; TCRdb selects TRBD2, and the lack of DNA leaves this call unchecked. The CDR3 runs to 16 residues. The germline V gene has CDR1 MGHRA and CDR2 YSYEKL. The CDR3: CASSPTLAAYQETQYF.

The rearrangement links TRBV29-1 to TRBJ2-7; no DNA is available, so the TRBD2 call from TCRdb remains unchecked. The germline gives CDR1 SQVTM, CDR2 ANQGSEA. The CDR3 is 13 amino acids. CDR3 sequence: CSVGSGPSYEQYF.

The genes are TRBV5-1 and TRBJ2-2; the D call of TRBD1 rests on TCRdb alone, since no DNA is present to check it. Germline values: CDR1 SGHRS, CDR2 YFSETQ. The CDR3 runs to 15 residues. CDR3: CASSAGDRPTGELFF.

The chain is built from TRBV24-1 and TRBJ2-1. The V gene's germline CDR1 is KGHDR and CDR2 SFDVKD. This CDR3 comprises 14 residues. The CDR3 reads CATSDYHRDNEQFF.

CDR3 in amino acids: CSARSSKYNEQFF. The genes are TRBV20-1 and TRBJ2-1; there is no DNA to check the TCRdb D call of TRBD2. From germline, CDR1 is DFQATT and CDR2 SNEGSKA (reference sequence). The CDR3 has 13 residues.